The T cell receptor beta chain described here comes from a study of T-cell reconstitution after alpha-beta-depleted transplantation in children. Study observations and caveats: Several hundred expanded graft clones reportedly supplied alpha-beta T cells about two months after transplant. Newly produced T cells mostly provided counts and TCRbeta diversity after one year, as hyperexpanded clones declined. Surviving recipient T cells and thymic progenitors produced the high day-60 TCRbeta diversity seen in some patients.

The CDR3 has 15 amino acids. V gave up 5 bases and J gave up 3 bases; unmatched junction bases: 7. Germline assignment: CDR1 SGHTA and CDR2 FQGTGA. Unique molecular identifiers were built into the TCRbeta library. TCRdb called the PCR reads again in MiXCR, with one record for every CDR3 protein. The table shows around 700,000 distinct CDR3 sequences, with under 15% occurring only once. With regard to this clonotype: Its antigen is currently unknown.

The receptor was isolated from a girl aged 2 to 9 with congenital amegakaryocytic thrombocytopenia, due to receive a stem cell transplant. The chain carries TRBV7-3 and TRBJ2-1; 7 nucleotides match TRBD2. The source was PBMCs, collected before TCRalphabeta/CD19-depleted stem cell transplant. CDR3: CASSPRASGYNEQFF. DNA for the CDR3: TGTGCCAGCAGCCCACGGGCTAGCGGCTACAATGAGCAGTTCTTC.